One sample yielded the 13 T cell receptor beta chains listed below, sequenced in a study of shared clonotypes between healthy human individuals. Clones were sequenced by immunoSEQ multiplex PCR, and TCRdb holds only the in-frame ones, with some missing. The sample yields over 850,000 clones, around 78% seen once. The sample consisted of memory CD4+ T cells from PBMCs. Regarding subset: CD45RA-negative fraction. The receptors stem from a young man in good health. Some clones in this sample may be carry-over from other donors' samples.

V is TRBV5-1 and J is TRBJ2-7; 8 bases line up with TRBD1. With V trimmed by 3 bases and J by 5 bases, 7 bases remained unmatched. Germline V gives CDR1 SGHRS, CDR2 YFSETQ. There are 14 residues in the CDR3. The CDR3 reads CASSSQGASDEQYF. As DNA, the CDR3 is TGCGCCAGCAGCTCCCAGGGGGCATCCGACGAGCAGTACTTC.

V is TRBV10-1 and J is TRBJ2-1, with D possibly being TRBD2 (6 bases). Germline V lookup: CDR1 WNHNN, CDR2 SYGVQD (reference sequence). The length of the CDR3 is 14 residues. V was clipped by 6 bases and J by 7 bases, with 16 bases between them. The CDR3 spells CASSAGTPGNEQFF. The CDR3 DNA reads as TGCGCCAGCAGCGCCGGGACTCCGGGGAATGAGCAGTTCTTC.

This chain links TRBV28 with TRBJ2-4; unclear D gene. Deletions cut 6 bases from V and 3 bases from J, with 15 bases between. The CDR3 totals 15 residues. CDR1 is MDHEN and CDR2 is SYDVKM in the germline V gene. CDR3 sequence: CASRRAWGGKNIQYF. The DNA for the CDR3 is TGTGCCAGCAGAAGGGCCTGGGGTGGCAAAAACATTCAGTACTTC.

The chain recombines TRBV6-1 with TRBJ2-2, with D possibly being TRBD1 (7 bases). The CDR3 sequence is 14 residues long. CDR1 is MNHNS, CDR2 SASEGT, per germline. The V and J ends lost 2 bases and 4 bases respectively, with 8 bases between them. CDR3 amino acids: CASSEQGGTGELFF. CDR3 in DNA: TGTGCCAGCAGTGAACAGGGGGGCACCGGGGAGCTGTTTTTT.

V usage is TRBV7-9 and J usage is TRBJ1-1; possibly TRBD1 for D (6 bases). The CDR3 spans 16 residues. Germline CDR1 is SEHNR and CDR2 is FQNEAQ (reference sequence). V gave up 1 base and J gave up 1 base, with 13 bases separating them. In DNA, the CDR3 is TGTGCCAGCAGCTTAGGGGGGGCCCGCTCGAACACTGAAGCTTTCTTT. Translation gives CASSLGGARSNTEAFF.

This CDR3 reads CASHCREDYGYTF. As DNA, the CDR3 is TGTGCCAGCCACTGTAGGGAGGACTATGGCTACACCTTC. The chain carries TRBV12-1 and TRBJ1-2. TRBV12-1 is an annotated pseudogene. The CDR3 loop spans 13 amino acids.

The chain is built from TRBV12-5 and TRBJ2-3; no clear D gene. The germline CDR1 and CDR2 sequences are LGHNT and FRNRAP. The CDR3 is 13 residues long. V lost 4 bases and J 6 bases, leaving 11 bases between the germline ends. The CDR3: CASGSPYGDTQYF. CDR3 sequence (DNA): TGTGCTAGTGGTTCCCCTTATGGGGATACGCAGTATTTT.

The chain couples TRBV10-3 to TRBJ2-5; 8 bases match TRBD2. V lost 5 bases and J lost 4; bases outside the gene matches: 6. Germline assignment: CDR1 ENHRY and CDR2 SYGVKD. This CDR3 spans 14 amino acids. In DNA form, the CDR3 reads TGTGCCATCAGTACTACTAGCGGAGGAGAGACCCAGTACTTC. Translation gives CAISTTSGGETQYF.

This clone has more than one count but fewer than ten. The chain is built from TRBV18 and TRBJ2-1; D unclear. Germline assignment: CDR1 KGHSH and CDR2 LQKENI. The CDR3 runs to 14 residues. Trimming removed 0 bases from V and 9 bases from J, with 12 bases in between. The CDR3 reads CASSPPGNSPEQFF. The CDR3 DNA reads TGTGCCAGCTCACCACCGGGGAACTCCCCTGAGCAGTTCTTC. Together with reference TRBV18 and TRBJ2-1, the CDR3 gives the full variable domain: NAGVMQNPRHLVRRRGQEARLRCSPMKGHSHVYWYRQLPEEGLKFMVYLQKENIIDESGMPKERFSAEFPKEGPSILRIQQVVRGDSAAYFCASSPPGNSPEQFFGPGTRLTVL.

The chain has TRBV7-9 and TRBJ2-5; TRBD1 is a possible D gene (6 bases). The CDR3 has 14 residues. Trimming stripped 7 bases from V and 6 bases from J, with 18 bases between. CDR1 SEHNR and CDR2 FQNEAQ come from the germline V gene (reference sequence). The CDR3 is CASISSYRDKTQYF. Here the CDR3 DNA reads TGTGCCAGCATCTCCTCCTACAGGGACAAGACCCAGTACTTC.

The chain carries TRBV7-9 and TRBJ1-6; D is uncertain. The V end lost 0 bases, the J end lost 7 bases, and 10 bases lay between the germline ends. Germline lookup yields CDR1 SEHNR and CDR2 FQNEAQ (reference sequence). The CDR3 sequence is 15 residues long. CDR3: CASSLAAQRNSPLHF. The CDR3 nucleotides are TGTGCCAGCAGCTTAGCGGCGCAGCGAAATTCACCCCTCCACTTT. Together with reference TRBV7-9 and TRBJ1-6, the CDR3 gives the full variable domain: DTGVSQNPRHKITKRGQNVTFRCDPISEHNRLYWYRQTLGQGPEFLTYFQNEAQLEKSRLLSDRFSAERPKGSFSTLEIQRTEQGDSAMYLCASSLAAQRNSPLHFGNGTRLTVT.

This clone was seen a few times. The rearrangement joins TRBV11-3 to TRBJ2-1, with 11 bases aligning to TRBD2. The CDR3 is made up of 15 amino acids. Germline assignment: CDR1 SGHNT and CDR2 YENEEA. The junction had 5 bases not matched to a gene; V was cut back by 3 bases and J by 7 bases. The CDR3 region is CASSLGTSGGNEQFF. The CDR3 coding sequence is TGTGCCAGCAGCTTGGGGACTAGCGGAGGGAATGAGCAGTTCTTC.

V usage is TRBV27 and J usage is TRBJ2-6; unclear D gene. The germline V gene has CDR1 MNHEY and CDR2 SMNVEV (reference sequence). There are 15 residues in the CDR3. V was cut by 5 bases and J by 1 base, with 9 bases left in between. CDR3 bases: TGTGCCAGCAGTCAGTGGTCATCTGGGGCCAACGTCCTGACTTTC. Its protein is CASSQWSSGANVLTF.